This T cell receptor (beta chain) was obtained from a study of regulatory T cells in long-lasting Graves disease. In this sample, this clonotype turned up many times. Stated time point: persistent/refractory GD, antithyroid drugs over 5 years with positive TRAb. PBMC RNA was the source of the TCR library. Staff drew around 8.5 milliliters of peripheral blood into EDTA tubes. The V and J ends lost 3 bases and 5 bases, in that order; junction bases with no gene match: 3. This CDR3 region has 13 residues. Germline V gene lookup returns CDR1 SNHLY and CDR2 FYNNEI. According to the study, TCR beta libraries were built with iRepertoire HTBI primers and CDR3-region Arm-PCR. TCRdb independently ran MiXCR on the multiplex PCR reads; one entry per CDR3 protein. The table shows 350,000 to 450,000 distinct CDR3 sequences, with under 25% occurring only once.

The origin of this receptor is a female donor with Graves disease. Sequences were derived from peripheral blood mononuclear cells (PBMCs), sampled when the disease was refractory, from a patient treated with antithyroid drugs. The chain couples TRBV2 to TRBJ1-2; TRBD1 matches at 7 bases. CDR3 DNA: TGTGCCAGCAGTGACAGGGGGTTGTATGGCTACACCTTC. Its translation is CASSDRGLYGYTF.